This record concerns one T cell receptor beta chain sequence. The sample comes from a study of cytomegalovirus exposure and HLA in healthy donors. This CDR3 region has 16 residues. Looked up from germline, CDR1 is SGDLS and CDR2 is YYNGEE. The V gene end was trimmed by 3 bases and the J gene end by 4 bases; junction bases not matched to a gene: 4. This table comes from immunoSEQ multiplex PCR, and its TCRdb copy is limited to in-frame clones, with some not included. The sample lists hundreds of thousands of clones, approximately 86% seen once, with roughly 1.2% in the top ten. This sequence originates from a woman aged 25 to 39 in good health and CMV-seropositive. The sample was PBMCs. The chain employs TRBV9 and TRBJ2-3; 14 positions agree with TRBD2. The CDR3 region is CASSGLAGGFADTQYF. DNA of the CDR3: TGTGCCAGCAGCGGACTAGCGGGAGGGTTTGCAGATACGCAGTATTTT. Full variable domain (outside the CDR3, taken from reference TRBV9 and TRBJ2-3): DSGVTQTPKHLITATGQRVTLRCSPRSGDLSVYWYQQSLDQGLQFLIQYYNGEERAKGNILERFSAQQFPDLHSELNLSSLELGDSALYFCASSGLAGGFADTQYFGPGTRLTVL.